This passage covers 15 T cell receptor beta chains from one sample sequenced in a study of T cells after yellow fever vaccination. TCRdb itself ran the 5' RACE reads through MiXCR, one entry per CDR3 protein. The sample shows tens of thousands of distinct CDR3 sequences, approximately 5.9% of them seen only once. Sequenced here: CD4+ T cells sorted from PBMCs, sampled more than 14 days after the first yellow fever vaccination. These receptors were taken from a man aged 18-30 years who received the YFV17D yellow fever vaccine.

This clonotype showed up many times. The chain uses TRBV10-3 and TRBJ2-7; 7 bases agree with TRBD1. The length of the CDR3 is 15 residues. Trimming cost V 3 bases and J 4 bases; bases outside gene matches: 9. Germline V gene lookup returns CDR1 ENHRY and CDR2 SYGVKD. CDR3 DNA: TGTGCCATCAGTGAATATGAGGGGGCCGCTTACGAGCAGTACGTC. It yields the protein CAISEYEGAAYEQYV.

This clonotype occurred many times. The chain uses TRBV5-1 and TRBJ2-7; 8 nucleotides line up with TRBD2. Trimming removed 4 bases from V and 2 bases from J; junction bases left unmatched: 8. Germline V lookup: CDR1 SGHRS, CDR2 YFSETQ. There are 15 residues in the CDR3. CDR3 sequence: CASSPAPGGAYEQYV. CDR3 bases: TGCGCCAGCAGCCCTGCCCCGGGAGGGGCCTACGAGCAGTACGTC.

A few counts support this clonotype. This chain joins TRBV5-4 and TRBJ1-4; D gene uncertain. Germline CDR1 reads SGHNT; CDR2 reads YYREEE (reference sequence). V lost 2 bases to trimming and J lost 8 bases, with 10 bases between them. There are 13 residues in the CDR3. CDR3 DNA sequence: TGTGCCAGCAGCTTTAAAGGGCGGGAAAAACTGTTTTTT. Translated: CASSFKGREKLFF.

This clonotype showed up many times. The V call is TRBV5-5, the J call TRBJ1-5; D is uncertain. The CDR3 contains 17 residues. V was pared by 4 bases and J by 3 bases, with 20 bases between. Per germline, CDR1 SGHKS and CDR2 YYEKEE (reference sequence). Here the CDR3 DNA reads TGTGCCAGCAGCAGTGTCGGTCCCAGCAACCTCAATCAGCCCCAGCATTTT. The encoded protein is CASSSVGPSNLNQPQHF. The whole variable domain, remainder taken from reference TRBV5-5 and TRBJ1-5, is DAGVTQSPTHLIKTRGQQVTLRCSPISGHKSVSWYQQVLGQGPQFIFQYYEKEERGRGNFPDRFSARQFPNYSSELNVNALLLGDSALYLCASSSVGPSNLNQPQHFGDGTRLSIL.

This clonotype was detected many times. The genes are TRBV6-2 or TRBV6-3 and TRBJ1-5; D is uncertain. The ends were cut back, 2 bases at V and 6 bases at J, with 11 bases in the middle. There are 14 residues in the CDR3. CDR1 and CDR2 (germline): MNHEY, SVGEGT. The CDR3 protein is CASSYTRSVQPQHF. In DNA form, the CDR3 reads TGTGCCAGCAGTTACACCCGTTCCGTTCAGCCCCAGCATTTT.

This clonotype was detected ten times or more. This rearrangement joins TRBV5-1 to TRBJ2-7; a weak D match, TRBD2 (6 bases). The CDR3 runs to 16 residues. V was trimmed by 5 bases and J by 3 bases, leaving 21 bases between them. From germline, CDR1 is SGHRS and CDR2 YFSETQ. This chain's CDR3 is CASSSGLSTSFYEQYF. CDR3 sequence (DNA): TGCGCCAGCAGTTCGGGACTCTCGACATCCTTCTACGAGCAGTACTTC.

Many counts were recorded for this clonotype. This rearrangement joins TRBV20-1 to TRBJ1-1, with D possibly matching TRBD1 (5 bases). Germline-derived CDR1 and CDR2 are DFQATT and SNEGSKA (reference sequence). The CDR3 covers 13 residues. V lost 5 bases and J 7 bases, leaving 17 bases between the germline ends. The CDR3: CSALRDSAGEAFF. CDR3 bases: TGCAGTGCTCTCCGGGACTCAGCGGGTGAAGCTTTCTTT.

This clonotype was recorded at least ten times. The rearrangement uses TRBV7-2 and TRBJ1-2; D might be TRBD1 (5 bases). This CDR3 is built from 14 residues. V lost 1 base to trimming and J lost 3 bases, with 9 bases between them. CDR1 is SGHTA, CDR2 FQGNSA, per germline. CDR3 sequence: CASSLGGGYYGYTF. As DNA, the CDR3 is TGTGCCAGCAGCTTAGGGGGGGGGTACTATGGCTACACCTTC.

The chain uses TRBV5-1 and TRBJ2-5; D is uncertain. The CDR3 runs to 12 residues. V was cut by 4 bases and J by 3 bases, with 7 bases left in between. Germline-derived CDR1 and CDR2 are SGHRS and YFSETQ. DNA of the CDR3: TGCGCCAGCAGCCACGGCGAAGAGACCCAGTACTTC. Its protein is CASSHGEETQYF.

This clonotype has at least ten counts. The chain is built from TRBV5-1 and TRBJ1-1, with D possibly TRBD1 on 6 matching bases. Germline assignment: CDR1 SGHRS and CDR2 YFSETQ. Trimming pared 4 bases from V and 0 bases from J, leaving 10 bases between. CDR3 length: 14 amino acids. CDR3 DNA sequence: TGCGCCAGCAGCGGGGGGACACTGAACACTGAAGCTTTCTTT. It specifies CASSGGTLNTEAFF.

This clonotype was recorded many times. The chain is built from TRBV4-3 and TRBJ1-1, with D perhaps TRBD1 (5 bases). Trimming pared 4 bases from V and 4 bases from J, leaving 10 bases between. The CDR3 runs 13 residues. Germline values: CDR1 LGHNA, CDR2 YSLEER. The CDR3 nucleotides are TGCGCCAGCAGCCTGGTAGGGGTCACTGAAGCTTTCTTT. Amino acid sequence: CASSLVGVTEAFF.

This clonotype was seen at least ten times. This rearrangement joins TRBV7-9 to TRBJ1-1; weak D call: TRBD1 (6 bases). This CDR3 contains 13 residues. Looked up from germline, CDR1 is SEHNR and CDR2 is FQNEAQ (reference sequence). V was cut by 2 bases and J by 11 bases, with 15 bases left in between. The CDR3 DNA sequence: TGTGCCAGCAGCTTAAGCGGGGACATCCTTGCTTTCTTT. Its protein product is CASSLSGDILAFF.

This clonotype was seen many times. The CDR3 sequence is CASSAWGYGAGNQPQHF. The CDR3 nucleotides are TGTGCCAGCAGCGCCTGGGGGTATGGGGCAGGCAATCAGCCCCAGCATTTT. This chain links TRBV7-2 with TRBJ1-5, with D possibly being TRBD1 (5 bases). V gave up 5 bases and J gave up 2 bases, with 19 bases separating them. The CDR3 is made up of 17 amino acids. Germline CDR1 SGHTA, CDR2 FQGNSA. The full variable domain, with the rest looked up from reference TRBV7-2 and TRBJ1-5, is GAGVSQSPSNKVTEKGKDVELRCDPISGHTALYWYRQSLGQGLEFLIYFQGNSAPDKSGLPSDRFSAERTGGSVSTLTIQRTQQEDSAVYLCASSAWGYGAGNQPQHFGDGTRLSIL.

This clonotype was detected only once. Here the CDR3 DNA reads TGTGCCAGCAGTTCCCGGGAACGCACAGATACGCAGTATTTT. Encoded protein: CASSSRERTDTQYF. J is TRBJ2-3 and V is TRBV6-5; D might be TRBD2 (5 bases). Per the germline V gene, CDR1 is MNHEY and CDR2 is SVGAGI. The CDR3 covers 14 residues. Trimming took off 4 bases at V and 1 base at J, with 9 bases between the two ends.

Comments on this clonotype: This could be a read error, since a much larger clone is one nucleotide away. The chain recombines TRBV20-1 with TRBJ1-1; 9 nucleotides align to TRBD1. CDR1 and CDR2 (germline): DFQATT, SNEGSKA (reference sequence). V shed 0 bases, J shed 8 bases, and the junction held 7 bases outside the gene matches. The CDR3 totals 14 residues. The DNA of the CDR3 is TGCAGTGCTAGAGAAGGGGGGACAGGGATGGAAGCTTTCTTT. It is translated as CSAREGGTGMEAFF.